This T cell receptor beta chain was captured by sequencing in a study of T cell responses to AZD1222 COVID-19 vaccine. CDR3 length: 15 residues. V was pared by 4 bases and J by 0 bases, with 5 bases of the junction left unmatched. Germline-derived CDR1 and CDR2 are SGHRS and YFSETQ. Study conclusions and caveats: Repertoires were obtained only post-peak T cell response. Baseline serology detected seropositivity in only six or seven AZD1222 recipients. Reportedly, close to half of spike-specific TCRs are directed against unmutated variant regions.

Here immunoSEQ multiplex PCR was the method, and the copy in TCRdb shows in-frame clones only, minus some. The sample shows fewer than 100,000 clones, 90% of them seen only once. For this clone: What it recognizes is unknown.

This TCR derives from an adult in good health. The V call is TRBV5-1, the J call TRBJ1-1; 8 bases are a match to TRBD1. This sample comprised peripheral blood, obtained on day 0 of AZD1222 vaccination. The CDR3 loop is CASSLRTGLNTEAFF. In DNA form, the CDR3 reads TGCGCCAGCAGCCTAAGGACAGGGCTGAACACTGAAGCTTTCTTT.